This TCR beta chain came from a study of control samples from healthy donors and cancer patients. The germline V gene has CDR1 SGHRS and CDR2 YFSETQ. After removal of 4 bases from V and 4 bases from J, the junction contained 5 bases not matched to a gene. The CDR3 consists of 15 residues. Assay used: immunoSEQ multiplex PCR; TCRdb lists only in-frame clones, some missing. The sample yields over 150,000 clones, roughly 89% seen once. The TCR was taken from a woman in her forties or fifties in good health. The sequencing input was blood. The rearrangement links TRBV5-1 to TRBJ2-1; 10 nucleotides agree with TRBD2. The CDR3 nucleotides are TGCGCCAGCAGCGTCCTAGCGGGGGCTTACAATGAGCAGTTCTTC. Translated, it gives CASSVLAGAYNEQFF.